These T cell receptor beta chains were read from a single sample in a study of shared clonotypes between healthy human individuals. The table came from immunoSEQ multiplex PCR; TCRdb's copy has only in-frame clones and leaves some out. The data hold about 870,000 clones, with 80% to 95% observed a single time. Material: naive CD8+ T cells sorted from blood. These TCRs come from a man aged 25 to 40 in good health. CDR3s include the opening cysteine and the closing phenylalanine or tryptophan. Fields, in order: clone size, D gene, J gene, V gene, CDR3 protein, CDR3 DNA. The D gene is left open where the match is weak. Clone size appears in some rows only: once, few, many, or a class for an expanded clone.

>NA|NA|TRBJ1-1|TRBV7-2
CASSLPPLGNTEAFF
TGTGCCAGCAGCTTACCGCCGCTGGGTAACACTGAAGCTTTCTTT
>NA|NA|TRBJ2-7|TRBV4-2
CASSQHRGGAWEQYF
TGTGCCAGCAGCCAACACAGGGGGGGTGCGTGGGAGCAGTACTTC
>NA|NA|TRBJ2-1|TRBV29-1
CSVGGGTVNEQFF
TGCAGCGTGGGGGGTGGGACAGTCAATGAGCAGTTCTTC
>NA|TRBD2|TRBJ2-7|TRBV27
CASGRGGEPIEQYF
TGTGCCAGCGGGAGGGGCGGGGAGCCCATCGAGCAGTACTTC
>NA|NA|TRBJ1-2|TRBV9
CATHRARDGYTF
TGTGCCACACACAGGGCCCGAGATGGCTACACCTTC
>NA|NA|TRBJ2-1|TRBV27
CASSSGTSYNEQFF
TGTGCCAGCAGTTCCGGGACCTCCTACAATGAGCAGTTCTTC
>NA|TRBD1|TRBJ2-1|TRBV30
CAWSPGQGAPEQFF
TGTGCCTGGAGCCCGGGACAGGGGGCTCCTGAGCAGTTCTTC
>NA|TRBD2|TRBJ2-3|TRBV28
CASSLRRGTSGSGADTQYF
TGTGCCAGCAGTTTAAGACGAGGGACTAGCGGGAGTGGGGCAGATACGCAGTATTTT
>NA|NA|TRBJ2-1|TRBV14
CASSQDFLGLSQFF
TGTGCCAGCAGCCAGGATTTTTTGGGCCTTAGTCAGTTCTTC
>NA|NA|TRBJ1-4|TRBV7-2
CASSLTAWTATNEKLFF
TGTGCCAGCAGCTTAACCGCCTGGACAGCAACTAATGAAAAACTGTTTTTT
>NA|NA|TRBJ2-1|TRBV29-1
CSVIGLASYNEQFF
TGCAGCGTCATCGGGCTAGCCTCCTACAATGAGCAGTTCTTC
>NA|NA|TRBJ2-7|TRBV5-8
CASSLALSYEQYF
TGTGCCAGCAGCTTGGCACTCTCCTACGAGCAGTACTTC
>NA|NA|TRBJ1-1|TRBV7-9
CASTTRDAEAFF
TGTGCCAGTACTACACGGGACGCTGAAGCTTTCTTT
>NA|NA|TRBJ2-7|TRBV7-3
CASSPGFSYEQYF
TGTGCCAGCAGCCCGGGTTTTTCCTACGAGCAGTACTTC
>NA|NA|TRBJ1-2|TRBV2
CASPPTGTSGYTF
TGTGCCAGCCCGCCCACAGGGACGAGCGGCTACACCTTC
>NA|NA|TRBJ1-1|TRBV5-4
CASSFGGGTEAFF
TGTGCCAGCAGCTTCGGGGGAGGCACTGAAGCTTTCTTT
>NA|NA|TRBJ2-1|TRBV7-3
CASSLTGTHYNEQFF
TGTGCCAGCAGCTTGACCGGGACCCATTACAATGAGCAGTTCTTC
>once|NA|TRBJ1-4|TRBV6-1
CASSPRKGREKLFF
TGTGCCAGCAGTCCCCGGAAGGGAAGGGAAAAACTGTTTTTT
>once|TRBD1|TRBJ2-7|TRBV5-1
CASSKIPPGQGLSYEQYF
TGCGCCAGCAGCAAAATACCCCCGGGACAGGGCCTATCCTACGAGCAGTACTTC
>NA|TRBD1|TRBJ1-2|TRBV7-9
CASSDWTGGNYGYTF
TGTGCCAGCAGCGATTGGACAGGGGGAAACTATGGCTACACCTTC
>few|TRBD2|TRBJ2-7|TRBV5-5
CASSLTSGNYEQYF
TGTGCCAGCAGCCTGACTAGCGGAAACTACGAGCAGTACTTC
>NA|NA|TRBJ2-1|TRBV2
CASRGSFDEQFF
TGTGCCAGCAGGGGGAGTTTCGACGAGCAGTTCTTC
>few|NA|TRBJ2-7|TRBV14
CASSQASYEQYF
TGTGCCAGCAGCCAAGCCTCCTACGAGCAGTACTTC
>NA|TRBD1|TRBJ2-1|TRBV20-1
CSAEDREQFF
TGCAGTGCTGAAGACAGGGAACAGTTCTTC
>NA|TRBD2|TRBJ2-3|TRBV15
CATSSPGLGSRPDTDTQYF
TGTGCCACCAGCAGCCCGGGACTAGGCTCGCGGCCCGACACAGATACGCAGTATTTT
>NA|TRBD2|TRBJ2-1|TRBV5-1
CASSLVVAGTANNEQFF
TGCGCCAGCAGCTTGGTGGTAGCGGGAACAGCTAACAATGAGCAGTTCTTC
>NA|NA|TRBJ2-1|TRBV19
CASSWQGRGNEQFF
TGTGCCAGTAGTTGGCAGGGGAGAGGCAATGAGCAGTTCTTC
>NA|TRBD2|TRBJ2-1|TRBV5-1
CASSLAGVGDEQFF
TGCGCCAGCAGTTTAGCGGGAGTTGGTGATGAGCAGTTCTTC
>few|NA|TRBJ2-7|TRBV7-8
CASSLEGHHSYEQYF
TGTGCCAGCAGCTTAGAGGGACATCACTCCTACGAGCAGTACTTC
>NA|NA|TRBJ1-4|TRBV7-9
CASSPNEKLFF
TGTGCCAGCAGTCCCAATGAAAAACTGTTTTTT
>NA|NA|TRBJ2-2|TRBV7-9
CASSLAGVDGELFF
TGTGCCAGCAGCTTAGCGGGAGTTGACGGGGAGCTGTTTTTT
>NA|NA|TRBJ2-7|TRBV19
CASSGQGSYEQYF
TGTGCCAGTAGCGGTCAGGGTTCCTACGAGCAGTACTTC
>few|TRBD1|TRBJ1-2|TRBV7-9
CASSRTGTPLDYGYTF
TGTGCCAGCAGCCGGACAGGGACACCTCTCGACTATGGCTACACCTTC
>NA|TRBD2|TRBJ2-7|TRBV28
CASSPLVLERDDSYEQYF
TGTGCCAGCAGTCCCCTCGTCTTAGAGCGGGACGACTCCTACGAGCAGTACTTC
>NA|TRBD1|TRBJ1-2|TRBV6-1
CASSEWDRGINYGYTF
TGTGCCAGCAGTGAATGGGACAGGGGTATAAACTATGGCTACACCTTC
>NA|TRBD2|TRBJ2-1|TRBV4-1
CASSLLGTSGRPNNEQFF
TGCGCCAGCAGCCTCCTAGGGACTAGCGGGAGACCAAACAATGAGCAGTTCTTC
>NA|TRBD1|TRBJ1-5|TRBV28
CASSPNRGRNSSQHF
TGTGCCAGCAGTCCGAACAGGGGGCGGAATTCTTCCCAGCATTTT
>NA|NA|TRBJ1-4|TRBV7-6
CASSLGGSNEKLFF
TGTGCCAGCAGCTTAGGAGGGTCTAATGAAAAACTGTTTTTT
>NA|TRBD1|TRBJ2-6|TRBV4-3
CASSQDRTGTGANVLTF
TGCGCCAGCAGCCAAGACCGGACAGGGACTGGGGCCAACGTCCTGACTTTC
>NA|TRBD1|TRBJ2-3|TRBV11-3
CASSSGQASTDTQYF
TGTGCCAGCAGCTCGGGACAGGCGAGCACAGATACGCAGTATTTT
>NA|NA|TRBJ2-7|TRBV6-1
CASKGRETYEQYF
TGTGCCAGCAAAGGGCGCGAAACTTACGAGCAGTACTTC
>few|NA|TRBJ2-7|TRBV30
CAYSRGSYEQYF
TGTGCCTACTCCAGGGGATCCTACGAGCAGTACTTC
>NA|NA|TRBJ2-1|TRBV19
CASSMGLEQFF
TGTGCCAGTAGTATGGGCCTGGAGCAGTTCTTC
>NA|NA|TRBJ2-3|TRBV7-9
CASSSRDGLGTQYF
TGTGCCAGCAGCTCTCGGGATGGGTTGGGTACGCAGTATTTT
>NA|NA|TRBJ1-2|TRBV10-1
CASSEFRSYGYTF
TGCGCCAGCAGTGAGTTCAGGTCCTATGGCTACACCTTC
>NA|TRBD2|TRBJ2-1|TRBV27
CASSLGLAGDNEQFF
TGTGCCAGCAGTTTAGGACTAGCGGGAGACAATGAGCAGTTCTTC